These T cell receptor beta chains were read from a single sample in a study of blood T cells in healthy people across ages. TCRdb fed the 5' RACE reads into MiXCR, producing one record per CDR3 protein. The table records around 2 million distinct CDR3 sequences, about two fifths of them present only once. Sequencing input: blood. The source of these receptors is a human donor in good health. Both conserved end residues are part of each CDR3. The listing skips clone size in some rows; elsewhere it reads once, few, many or a size class.

J gene	V gene	clone size	CDR3 protein
TRBJ2-1	TRBV5-1	.	CASSLTQGAVNEQFF
TRBJ2-7	TRBV20-1	.	CSALGQGDYEQYF
TRBJ2-1	TRBV7-8	.	CASSSHRGGDSYNEQFF
TRBJ1-5	TRBV6-5	few	CASSQGFGQPQHF
TRBJ2-1	TRBV5-1	.	CASTNERGGYNEQFF
TRBJ2-5	TRBV5-1	.	CASSLAVGSLKEPYF
TRBJ2-3	TRBV6-1	.	CASRRDRGRSTTDTQYF
TRBJ1-6	TRBV7-9	.	CASRPWGVSPLHF
TRBJ1-4	TRBV12-3/TRBV12-4	.	CASSEGAGREKLFF
TRBJ2-7	TRBV4-3	.	CAGSQASGAYEQYF
TRBJ2-3	TRBV29-1	.	CSLEGSTDTQYF
TRBJ1-2	TRBV20-1	.	CSATGQGDNYGYTF
TRBJ1-5	TRBV29-1	few	CSADTGGGQPQHF
TRBJ1-2	TRBV2	few	CASRTGGRTGFNYGYTF
TRBJ1-2	TRBV7-9	.	CASSQDGFNYGYTF
TRBJ2-7	TRBV27	.	CASSSYQQGREQYF
.	TRBV3-1	.	CASSQATGFYYEQYF
TRBJ1-1	TRBV6-1	.	CASSPRALDTEAFF
TRBJ2-1	TRBV6-5	.	CASRGDHYNEQFF
TRBJ2-5	TRBV20-1	.	CSAAGAQETQYF
TRBJ1-1	TRBV11-1	.	CASSSIRVNTEAFF
TRBJ2-7	TRBV10-3	few	CAISESWANYEQYF
TRBJ1-2	TRBV24-1	.	CATRDVDRAYGYTF
TRBJ1-4	TRBV7-9	once	CASSLFRDRGEKLFF
TRBJ1-5	TRBV2	.	CASSGRTAINQPQHF
.	TRBV28	few	CASSYGRIEQYF
TRBJ1-2	TRBV10-3	.	CAISATAGTGDREDGYTF
TRBJ1-2	TRBV5-1	.	CASRNPGAVSSGYTF
TRBJ1-1	TRBV4-3	.	CASSQGMGKFVEAFF
TRBJ1-2	TRBV2	.	CASTYSGRALLYGYTF
TRBJ1-4	TRBV29-1	few	CSVRDRDNEKLFF
TRBJ1-2	TRBV20-1	.	CSAGTPRGYTF
TRBJ2-7	TRBV5-1	.	CASASSRDRVYEQYF
TRBJ1-6	TRBV27	.	CASRFQGWDSPLHF
TRBJ2-1	TRBV20-1	once	CSARDLMKRSYNEQFF
TRBJ1-2	TRBV29-1	.	CSVGEGLGSWGYTF
TRBJ1-2	TRBV25-1	.	CASSGSLDYGYTF
TRBJ2-3	TRBV4-3	few	CASSQVWAEGPDTQYF
TRBJ1-4	TRBV20-1	few	CSARPGQVPNEKLFF
TRBJ2-6	TRBV28	.	CASTPGTESGSVLTF
TRBJ1-5	TRBV20-1	.	CSASARVDQPQHF
TRBJ2-5	TRBV25-1	few	CASSDYSGRQETQYF
TRBJ2-1	TRBV6-2/TRBV6-3	.	CASRSDVGGNEQFF
TRBJ2-7	TRBV7-2	few	CASSLDRGHTYEQYF
TRBJ2-6	TRBV7-6	.	CASSSPWVAGANVLTF
.	TRBV29-1	.	CSVGGGRLYEQYF
TRBJ1-1	TRBV6-5	.	CASSYSDPEAFF